Following are 15 T cell receptor beta chains from one sample sequenced in a study of T cell responses to AZD1222 COVID-19 vaccine. Produced via immunoSEQ multiplex PCR; TCRdb's table is partial and in-frame only. The data show some 60,000 clones, roughly 80% seen once. Sequenced here: peripheral blood, sampled 28 days after the second AZD1222 dose. The receptors shown here come from an adult who received the AZD1222 COVID-19 vaccine.

The rearrangement joins TRBV7-9 to TRBJ2-2, with 7 nucleotides matching TRBD2. The CDR3 runs to 16 residues. V lost 8 bases and J lost 1; bases outside the gene matches: 10. Germline V gene sequence: CDR1 SEHNR, CDR2 FQNEAQ (reference sequence). CDR3 sequence reads: CASGRRVAGNTGELFF. DNA of the CDR3: TGTGCCAGCGGAAGACGGGTAGCGGGGAACACCGGGGAGCTGTTTTTT.

This clone came up a few times. The V call is TRBV6-2 or TRBV6-3, the J call TRBJ1-2; TRBD1 matches at 9 bases. Trimming took 6 bases from V and 8 from J; bases not matched to a gene: 4. Germline CDR1 and CDR2: MNHEY and SVGEGT. This CDR3 is 12 amino acids long. CDR3 in amino acids: CASSQTGGGYTF. For the CDR3, the DNA is TGTGCCAGCAGCCAAACAGGGGGCGGCTACACCTTC.

This clone has more than one count but fewer than ten. The CDR3, as DNA: TGTGCCAGCAGTGAAATGGGGGACTACGAGCAGTACTTC. This codes for CASSEMGDYEQYF. The rearrangement links TRBV6-1 to TRBJ2-7; D is tentatively TRBD1 or TRBD2 (5 bases each). V gave up 2 bases and J gave up 3 bases, with 8 bases separating them. The germline CDR1 and CDR2 sequences are MNHNS and SASEGT. The length of the CDR3 is 13 residues.

The rearrangement uses TRBV9 and TRBJ1-4, with TRBD1 matching 7 bases. V dropped 3 bases and J dropped 1; count of bases not matched to a gene: 6. Germline CDR1 reads SGDLS; CDR2 reads YYNGEE. The CDR3 is 16 residues long. Here the CDR3 DNA reads TGTGCCAGCAGCGCACCTCGACAGGGAACTAATGAAAAACTGTTTTTT. Protein product: CASSAPRQGTNEKLFF.

The chain employs TRBV12-5 and TRBJ1-3, with no clear D. The CDR3 totals 14 residues. Germline loops: CDR1 LGHNT, CDR2 FRNRAP. V was shortened by 0 bases and J by 7 bases, with 10 bases between the two germline ends. The CDR3 nucleotides read TGTGCTAGTGGTTTGGTACGGGTAGGGAACACCATATATTTT. Its protein product is CASGLVRVGNTIYF.

This clone turned up a few times. The chain is built from TRBV7-8 and TRBJ2-5, with TRBD1 as a possible D gene (5 bases). The CDR3 has 13 residues. Germline assignment: CDR1 SGHVS and CDR2 FQNEAQ. Trimming removed 7 bases from V and 5 bases from J, with 14 bases in between. Here the CDR3 DNA reads TGTGCCAGCAATAGGGGAATGGGGGAGACCCAGTACTTC. Translated, it gives CASNRGMGETQYF.

The genes are TRBV5-1 and TRBJ1-3; D is uncertain. Germline V lookup: CDR1 SGHRS, CDR2 YFSETQ. V lost 4 bases and J lost 2, with 13 bases in between. The CDR3 has 15 amino acids. The CDR3 nucleotides read TGCGCCAGCAGCCCGACGCCGGGGACTGGAAACACCATATATTTT. Protein product: CASSPTPGTGNTIYF.

The rearrangement links TRBV7-9 to TRBJ2-1, with D maybe TRBD1 (6 bases). The germline gives CDR1 SEHNR, CDR2 FQNEAQ (reference sequence). V shed 0 bases and J shed 8 bases, with 14 bases lying between them. This CDR3 is built from 15 residues. CDR3 sequence reads: CASSLASTAGDEQFF. DNA for the CDR3: TGTGCCAGCAGCTTAGCGAGCACCGCAGGGGATGAGCAGTTCTTC.

The gene calls are TRBV6-5 and TRBJ2-6; D unclear. The CDR3 extends over 15 amino acids. The V end was cut by 2 bases, the J end by 2 bases, with 7 bases between. Germline lookup yields CDR1 MNHEY and CDR2 SVGAGI. CDR3 region: CASSYIGTGANVLTF. As DNA, the CDR3 is TGTGCCAGCAGTTACATCGGAACTGGGGCCAACGTCCTGACTTTC.

The gene calls are TRBV19 and TRBJ1-5; TRBD1 matches at 9 bases. Germline assignment: CDR1 LNHDA and CDR2 SQIVND (reference sequence). This CDR3 region has 15 residues. V gave up 3 bases and J gave up 7 bases; unmatched junction bases: 7. For the CDR3, the DNA is TGTGCCAGTAGTATCCCGGGACAGGGCGGACAGCCCCAGCATTTT. It specifies CASSIPGQGGQPQHF.

Many counts were recorded for this clone. The rearrangement uses TRBV5-6 and TRBJ1-6; D gene unclear. Trimming took off 9 bases at V and 1 base at J, with 11 bases between the two ends. The germline V gene encodes CDR1 SGHDT and CDR2 YYEEEE. The CDR3 consists of 14 residues. CDR3 loop: CAIPVGSYNSPLHF. The CDR3 coding sequence is TGTGCCATCCCCGTGGGGTCCTATAATTCACCCCTCCACTTT.

The chain carries TRBV5-1 and TRBJ1-1; 7 nucleotides match TRBD1. The CDR3 spans 14 residues. The germline V gene encodes CDR1 SGHRS and CDR2 YFSETQ. The trim removed 0 bases at V and 3 bases at J, leaving 2 bases unmatched. CDR3 coding DNA: TGCGCCAGCAGCTTGGAGGGGGCCGACACTGAAGCTTTCTTT. As protein: CASSLEGADTEAFF. Looking up the rest from reference TRBV5-1 and TRBJ1-1 gives the full variable domain: KAGVTQTPRYLIKTRGQQVTLSCSPISGHRSVSWYQQTPGQGLQFLFEYFSETQRNKGNFPGRFSGRQFSNSRSEMNVSTLELGDSALYLCASSLEGADTEAFFGQGTRLTVV.

The chain uses TRBV5-4 and TRBJ2-4; the D gene could be TRBD1 or TRBD2 (5 bases each). CDR1 and CDR2 (germline): SGHNT, YYREEE (reference sequence). The CDR3 has 15 residues. The CDR3 sequence: CAHGQGERAKNIQYF. CDR3 in DNA: TGTGCTCACGGGCAGGGAGAAAGGGCCAAAAACATTCAGTACTTC.

The chain is built from TRBV19 and TRBJ1-2; 10 nucleotides match TRBD1. Looked up from germline, CDR1 is LNHDA and CDR2 is SQIVND (reference sequence). V dropped 9 bases and J dropped 2; count of bases not matched to a gene: 15. CDR3 length equals 17 residues. CDR3 in amino acids: CASQYGTGEPLNYGYTF. The CDR3, as DNA: TGTGCCAGCCAGTACGGGACAGGGGAGCCTCTGAACTATGGCTACACCTTC. Variable domain in full (rest from reference TRBV19 and TRBJ1-2): DGGITQSPKYLFRKEGQNVTLSCEQNLNHDAMYWYRQDPGQGLRLIYYSQIVNDFQKGDIAEGYSVSREKKESFPLTVTSAQKNPTAFYLCASQYGTGEPLNYGYTFGSGTRLTVV.

This clone was observed once. J is TRBJ2-7 and V is TRBV5-6, with no clear D. V was shortened by 4 bases and J by 2 bases, with 10 bases between the two germline ends. The CDR3 covers 13 residues. Germline CDR1 reads SGHDT; CDR2 reads YYEEEE. The CDR3 protein is CASSPVRAYEQYF. The DNA for the CDR3 is TGTGCCAGCAGCCCAGTTAGGGCCTACGAGCAGTACTTC.